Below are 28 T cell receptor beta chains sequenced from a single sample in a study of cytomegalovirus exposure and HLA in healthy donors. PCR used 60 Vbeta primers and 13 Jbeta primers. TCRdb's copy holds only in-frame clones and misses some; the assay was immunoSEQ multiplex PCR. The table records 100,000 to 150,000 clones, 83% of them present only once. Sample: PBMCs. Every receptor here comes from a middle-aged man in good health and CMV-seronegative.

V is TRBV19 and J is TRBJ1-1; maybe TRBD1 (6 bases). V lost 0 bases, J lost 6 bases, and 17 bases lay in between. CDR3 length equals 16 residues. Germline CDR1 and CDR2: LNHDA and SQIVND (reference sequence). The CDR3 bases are TGTGCCAGTAGTATAGACCGGGGGGCACCCCGGGCTGAAGCTTTCTTT. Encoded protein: CASSIDRGAPRAEAFF.

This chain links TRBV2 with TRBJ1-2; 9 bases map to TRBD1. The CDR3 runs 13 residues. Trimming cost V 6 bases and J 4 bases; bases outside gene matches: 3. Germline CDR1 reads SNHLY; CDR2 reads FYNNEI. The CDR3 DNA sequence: TGTGCCAGCAGCAAACAGGGGGCCTATGGCTACACCTTC. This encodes CASSKQGAYGYTF.

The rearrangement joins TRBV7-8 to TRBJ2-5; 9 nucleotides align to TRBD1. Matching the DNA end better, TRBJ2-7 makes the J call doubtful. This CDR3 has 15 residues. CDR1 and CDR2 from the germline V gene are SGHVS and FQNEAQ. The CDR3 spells CASSLKGQGVPEQYF. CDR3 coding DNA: TGTGCCAGCAGCTTAAAGGGACAGGGCGTACCCGAGCAGTACTTC.

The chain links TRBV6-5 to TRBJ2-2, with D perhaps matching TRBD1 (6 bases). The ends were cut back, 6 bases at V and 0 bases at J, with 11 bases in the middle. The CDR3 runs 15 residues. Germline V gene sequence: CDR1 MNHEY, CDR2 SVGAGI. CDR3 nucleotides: TGTGCCAGCAGGTTAGACAGGTCGAACACCGGGGAGCTGTTTTTT. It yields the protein CASRLDRSNTGELFF.

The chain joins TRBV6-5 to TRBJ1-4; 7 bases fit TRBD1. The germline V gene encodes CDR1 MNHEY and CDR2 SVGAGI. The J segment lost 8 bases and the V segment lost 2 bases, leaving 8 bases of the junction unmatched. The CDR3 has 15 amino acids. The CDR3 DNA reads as TGTGCCAGCAGTTACGCCCCGACAGGGCTGGAAAAACTGTTTTTT. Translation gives CASSYAPTGLEKLFF.

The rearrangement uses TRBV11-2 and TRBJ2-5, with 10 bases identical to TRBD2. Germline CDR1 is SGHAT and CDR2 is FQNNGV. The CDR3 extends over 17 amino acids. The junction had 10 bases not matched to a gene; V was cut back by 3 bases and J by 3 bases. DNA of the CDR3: TGTGCCAGCAGCTTGTGGGCCCTAGCGGGGGATAAAGAGACCCAGTACTTC. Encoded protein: CASSLWALAGDKETQYF. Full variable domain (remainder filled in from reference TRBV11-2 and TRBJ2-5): EAGVAQSPRYKIIEKRQSVAFWCNPISGHATLYWYQQILGQGPKLLIQFQNNGVVDDSQLPKDRFSAERLKGVDSTLKIQPAKLEDSAVYLCASSLWALAGDKETQYFGPGTRLLVL.

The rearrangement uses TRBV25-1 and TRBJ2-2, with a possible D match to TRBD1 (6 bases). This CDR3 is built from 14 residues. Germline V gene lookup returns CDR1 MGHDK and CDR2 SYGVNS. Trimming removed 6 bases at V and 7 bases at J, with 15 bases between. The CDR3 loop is CASRGAQKGGELFF. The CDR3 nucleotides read TGTGCCAGCAGGGGGGCCCAAAAAGGCGGGGAGCTGTTTTTT.

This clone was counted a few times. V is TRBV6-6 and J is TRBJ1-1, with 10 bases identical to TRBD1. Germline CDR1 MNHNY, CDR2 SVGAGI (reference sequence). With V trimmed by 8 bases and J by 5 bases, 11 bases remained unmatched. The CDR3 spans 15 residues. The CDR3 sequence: CASPTGTGEGTEAFF. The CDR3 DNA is TGTGCCAGCCCAACCGGGACAGGGGAAGGGACTGAAGCTTTCTTT.

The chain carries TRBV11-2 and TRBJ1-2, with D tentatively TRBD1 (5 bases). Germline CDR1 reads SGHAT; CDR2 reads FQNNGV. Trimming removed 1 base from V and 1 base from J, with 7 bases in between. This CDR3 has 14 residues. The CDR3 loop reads CASSLGQSNYGYTF. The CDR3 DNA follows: TGTGCCAGCAGCTTAGGACAGAGTAACTATGGCTACACCTTC.

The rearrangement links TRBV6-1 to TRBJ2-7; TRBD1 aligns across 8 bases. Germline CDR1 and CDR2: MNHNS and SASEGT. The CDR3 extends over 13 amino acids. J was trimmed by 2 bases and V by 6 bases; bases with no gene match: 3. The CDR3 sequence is CASSRQGTYEQYF. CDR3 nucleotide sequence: TGTGCCAGCAGCAGACAGGGGACCTACGAGCAGTACTTC.

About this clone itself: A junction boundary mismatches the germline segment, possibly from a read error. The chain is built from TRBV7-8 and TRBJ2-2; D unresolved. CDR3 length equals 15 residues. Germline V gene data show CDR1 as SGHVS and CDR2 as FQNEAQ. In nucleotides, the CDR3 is TGTGCCAGCACCTTACGGCGGTCGGGCACCGGGGAGCTGTTTTTT. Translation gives CASTLRRSGTGELFF.

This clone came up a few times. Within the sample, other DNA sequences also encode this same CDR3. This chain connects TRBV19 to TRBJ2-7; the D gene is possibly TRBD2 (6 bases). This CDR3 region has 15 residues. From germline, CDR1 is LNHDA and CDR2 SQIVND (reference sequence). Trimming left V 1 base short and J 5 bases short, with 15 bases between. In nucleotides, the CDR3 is TGTGCCAGTAGTATAGTGGGGACGGGGGTCAACGAGCAGTACTTC. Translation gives CASSIVGTGVNEQYF.

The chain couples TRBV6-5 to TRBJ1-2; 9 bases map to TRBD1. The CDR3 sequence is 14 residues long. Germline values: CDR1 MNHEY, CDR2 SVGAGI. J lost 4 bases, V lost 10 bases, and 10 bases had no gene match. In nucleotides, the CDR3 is TGTGCCACCACCACGGACAGGGGCCCCTATGGCTACACCTTC. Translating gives CATTTDRGPYGYTF.

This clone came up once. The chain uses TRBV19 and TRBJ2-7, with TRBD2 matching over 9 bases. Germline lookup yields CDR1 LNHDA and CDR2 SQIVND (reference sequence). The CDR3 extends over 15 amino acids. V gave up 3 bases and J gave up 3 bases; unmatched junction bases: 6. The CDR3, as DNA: TGTGCCAGTAGTATCGGTGGTAGCGGGAGCTACGAGCAGTACTTC. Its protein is CASSIGGSGSYEQYF.

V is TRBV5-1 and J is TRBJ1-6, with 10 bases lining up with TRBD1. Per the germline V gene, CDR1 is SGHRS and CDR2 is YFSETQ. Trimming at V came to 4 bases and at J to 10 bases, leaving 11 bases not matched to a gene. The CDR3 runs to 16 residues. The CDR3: CASSPGTGDYRSPLHF. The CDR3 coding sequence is TGCGCCAGCAGCCCGGGGACAGGGGACTATAGGTCACCCCTCCACTTT. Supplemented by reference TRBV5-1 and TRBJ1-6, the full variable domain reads KAGVTQTPRYLIKTRGQQVTLSCSPISGHRSVSWYQQTPGQGLQFLFEYFSETQRNKGNFPGRFSGRQFSNSRSEMNVSTLELGDSALYLCASSPGTGDYRSPLHFGNGTRLTVT.

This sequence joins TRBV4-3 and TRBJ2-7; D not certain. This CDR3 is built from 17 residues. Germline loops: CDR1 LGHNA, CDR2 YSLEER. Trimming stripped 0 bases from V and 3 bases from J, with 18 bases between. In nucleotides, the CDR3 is TGCGCCAGCAGCCAAGAGGTTTCGCAGGCGTTCCACTACGAGCAGTACTTC. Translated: CASSQEVSQAFHYEQYF.

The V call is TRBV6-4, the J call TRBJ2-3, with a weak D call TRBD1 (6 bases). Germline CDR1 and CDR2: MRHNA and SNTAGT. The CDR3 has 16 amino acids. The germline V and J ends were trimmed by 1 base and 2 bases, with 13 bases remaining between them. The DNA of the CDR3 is TGTGCCAGCAGTGACTTCTGGGACACCCACACAGATACGCAGTATTTT. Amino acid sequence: CASSDFWDTHTDTQYF.

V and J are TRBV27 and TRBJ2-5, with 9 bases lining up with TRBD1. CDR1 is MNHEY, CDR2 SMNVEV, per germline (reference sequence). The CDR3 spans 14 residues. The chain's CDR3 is CAGEGQGRSETQYF. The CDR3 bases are TGTGCGGGGGAGGGACAGGGACGGAGCGAGACCCAGTACTTC.

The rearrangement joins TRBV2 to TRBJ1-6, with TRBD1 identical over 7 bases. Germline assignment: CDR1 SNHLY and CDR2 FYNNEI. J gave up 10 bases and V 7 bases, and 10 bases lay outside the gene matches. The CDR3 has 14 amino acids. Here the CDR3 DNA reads TGTGCCAGCATTACAGGGGTGGGTTTCTCACCCCTCCACTTT. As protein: CASITGVGFSPLHF. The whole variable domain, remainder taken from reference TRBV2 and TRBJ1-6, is EPEVTQTPSHQVTQMGQEVILRCVPISNHLYFYWYRQILGQKVEFLVSFYNNEISEKSEIFDDQFSVERPDGSNFTLKIRSTKLEDSAMYFCASITGVGFSPLHFGNGTRLTVT.

This chain's CDR3 is CASSLGQGDYGYTF. The CDR3 DNA is TGTGCCAGCAGCTTGGGTCAGGGGGACTATGGCTACACCTTC. The chain combines TRBV5-6 with TRBJ1-2, with 7 bases matching TRBD1. Trimming took 0 bases from V and 3 from J; bases not matched to a gene: 2. The V gene's germline CDR1 is SGHDT and CDR2 YYEEEE. The CDR3 runs 14 residues.

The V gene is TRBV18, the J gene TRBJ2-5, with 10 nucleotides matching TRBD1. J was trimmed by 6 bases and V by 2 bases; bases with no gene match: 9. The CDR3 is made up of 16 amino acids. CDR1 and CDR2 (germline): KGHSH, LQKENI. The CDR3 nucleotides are TGTGCCAGCTCACCATCCGCGGGACAGGGGAAGAAGACCCAGTACTTC. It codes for CASSPSAGQGKKTQYF.

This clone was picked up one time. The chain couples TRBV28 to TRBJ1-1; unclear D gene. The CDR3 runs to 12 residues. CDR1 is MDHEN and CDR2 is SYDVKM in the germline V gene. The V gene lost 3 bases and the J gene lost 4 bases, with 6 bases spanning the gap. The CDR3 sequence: CASSFRGTEAFF. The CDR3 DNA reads TGTGCCAGCAGTTTTCGGGGCACTGAAGCTTTCTTT. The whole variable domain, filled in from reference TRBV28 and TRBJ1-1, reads DVKVTQSSRYLVKRTGEKVFLECVQDMDHENMFWYRQDPGLGLRLIYFSYDVKMKEKGDIPEGYSVSREKKERFSLILESASTNQTSMYLCASSFRGTEAFFGQGTRLTVV.

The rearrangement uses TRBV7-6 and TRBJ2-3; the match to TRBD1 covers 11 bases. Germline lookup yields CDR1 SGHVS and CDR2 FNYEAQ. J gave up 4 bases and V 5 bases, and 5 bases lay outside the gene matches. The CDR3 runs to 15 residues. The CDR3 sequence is CASSRDRGIADTQYF. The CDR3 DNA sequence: TGTGCCAGCAGCCGGGACAGGGGGATTGCAGATACGCAGTATTTT.

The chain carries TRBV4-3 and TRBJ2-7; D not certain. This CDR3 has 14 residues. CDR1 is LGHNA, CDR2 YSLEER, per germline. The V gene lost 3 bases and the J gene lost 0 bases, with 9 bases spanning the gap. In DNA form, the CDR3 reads TGCGCCAGCAGCCATACGACAAGCTCCTACGAGCAGTACTTC. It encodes CASSHTTSSYEQYF.

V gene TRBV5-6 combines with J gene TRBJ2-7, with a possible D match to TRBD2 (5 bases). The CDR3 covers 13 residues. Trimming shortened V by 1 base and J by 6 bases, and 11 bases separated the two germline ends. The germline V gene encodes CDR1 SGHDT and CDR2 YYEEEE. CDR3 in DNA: TGTGCCAGCAGCTTGAGAGGGTCCGGCGAGCAGTACTTC. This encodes CASSLRGSGEQYF.

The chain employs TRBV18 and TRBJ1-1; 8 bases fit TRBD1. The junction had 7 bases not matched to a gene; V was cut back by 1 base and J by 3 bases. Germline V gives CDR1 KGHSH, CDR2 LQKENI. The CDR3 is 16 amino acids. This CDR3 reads CASSPLSGGGDTEAFF. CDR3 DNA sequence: TGTGCCAGCTCACCACTTTCAGGGGGCGGAGACACTGAAGCTTTCTTT. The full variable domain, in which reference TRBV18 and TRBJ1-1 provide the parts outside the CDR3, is NAGVMQNPRHLVRRRGQEARLRCSPMKGHSHVYWYRQLPEEGLKFMVYLQKENIIDESGMPKERFSAEFPKEGPSILRIQQVVRGDSAAYFCASSPLSGGGDTEAFFGQGTRLTVV.

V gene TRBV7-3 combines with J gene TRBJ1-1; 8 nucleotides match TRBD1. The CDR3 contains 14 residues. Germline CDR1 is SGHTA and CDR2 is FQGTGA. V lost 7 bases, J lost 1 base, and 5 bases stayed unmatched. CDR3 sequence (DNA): TGTGCCAGCACCACGGGACAGGAGAACACTGAAGCTTTCTTT. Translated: CASTTGQENTEAFF.

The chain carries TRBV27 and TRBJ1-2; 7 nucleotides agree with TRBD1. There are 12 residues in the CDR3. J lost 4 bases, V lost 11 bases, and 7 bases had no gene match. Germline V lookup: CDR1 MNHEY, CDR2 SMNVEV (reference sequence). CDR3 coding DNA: TGTGCCTTCCAGGGGGGTCCCTATGGCTACACCTTC. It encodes CAFQGGPYGYTF.